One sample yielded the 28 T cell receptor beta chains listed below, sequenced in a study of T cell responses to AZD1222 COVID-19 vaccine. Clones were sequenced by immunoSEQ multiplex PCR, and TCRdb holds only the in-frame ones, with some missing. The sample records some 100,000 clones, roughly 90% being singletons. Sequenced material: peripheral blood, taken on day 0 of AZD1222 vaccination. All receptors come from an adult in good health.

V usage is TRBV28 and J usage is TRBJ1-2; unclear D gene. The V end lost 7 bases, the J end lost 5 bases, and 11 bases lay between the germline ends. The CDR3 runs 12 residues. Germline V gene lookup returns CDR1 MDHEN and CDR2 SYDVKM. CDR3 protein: CASTPSTYGYTF. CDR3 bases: TGTGCCAGCACTCCTTCCACTTATGGCTACACCTTC.

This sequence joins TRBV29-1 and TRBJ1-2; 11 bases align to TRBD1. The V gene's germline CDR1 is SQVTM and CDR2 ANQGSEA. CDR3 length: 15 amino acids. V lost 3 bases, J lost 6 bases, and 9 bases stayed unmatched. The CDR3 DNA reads TGCAGCGTTGAGCGTATGGGACAGGGGGGCGATGGCTACACCTTC. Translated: CSVERMGQGGDGYTF.

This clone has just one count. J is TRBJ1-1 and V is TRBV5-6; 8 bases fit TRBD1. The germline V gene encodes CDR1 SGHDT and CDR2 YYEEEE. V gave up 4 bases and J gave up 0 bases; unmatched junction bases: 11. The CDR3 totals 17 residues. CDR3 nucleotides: TGTGCCAGCAGCCCGGACAGGGTCCTGCTCATGAACACTGAAGCTTTCTTT. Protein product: CASSPDRVLLMNTEAFF.

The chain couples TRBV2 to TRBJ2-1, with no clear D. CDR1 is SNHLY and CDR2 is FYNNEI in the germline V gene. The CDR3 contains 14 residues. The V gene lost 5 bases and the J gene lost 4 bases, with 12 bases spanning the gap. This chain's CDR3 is CASSISLTYNEQFF. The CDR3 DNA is TGTGCCAGCAGTATTAGCTTAACATACAATGAGCAGTTCTTC.

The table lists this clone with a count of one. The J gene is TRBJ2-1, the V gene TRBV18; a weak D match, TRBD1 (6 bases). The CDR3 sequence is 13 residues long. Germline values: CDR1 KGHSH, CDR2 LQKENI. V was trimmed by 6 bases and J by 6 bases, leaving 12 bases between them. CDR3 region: CASSPDRSNEQFF. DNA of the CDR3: TGTGCCAGCTCGCCAGACAGGTCCAATGAGCAGTTCTTC.

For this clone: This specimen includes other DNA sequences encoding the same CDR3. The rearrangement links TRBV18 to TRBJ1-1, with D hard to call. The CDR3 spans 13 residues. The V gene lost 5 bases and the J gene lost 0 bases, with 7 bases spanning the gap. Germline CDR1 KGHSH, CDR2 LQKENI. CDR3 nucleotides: TGTGCCAGCTCAACTACAATGAACACTGAAGCTTTCTTT. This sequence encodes CASSTTMNTEAFF.

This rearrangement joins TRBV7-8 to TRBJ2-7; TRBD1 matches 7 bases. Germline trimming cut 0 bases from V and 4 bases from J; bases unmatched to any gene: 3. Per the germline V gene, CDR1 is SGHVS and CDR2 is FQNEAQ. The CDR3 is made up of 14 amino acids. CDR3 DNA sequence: TGTGCCAGCAGCTTAGCAGGGACAGCGTACGAGCAGTACTTC. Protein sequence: CASSLAGTAYEQYF.

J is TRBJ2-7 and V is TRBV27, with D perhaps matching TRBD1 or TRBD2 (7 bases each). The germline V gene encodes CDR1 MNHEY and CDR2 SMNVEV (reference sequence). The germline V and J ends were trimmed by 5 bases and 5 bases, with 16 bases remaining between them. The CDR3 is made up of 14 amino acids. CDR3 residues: CASSPRGGRHEQYF. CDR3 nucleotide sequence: TGTGCCAGCAGTCCCAGGGGGGGAAGGCACGAGCAGTACTTC.

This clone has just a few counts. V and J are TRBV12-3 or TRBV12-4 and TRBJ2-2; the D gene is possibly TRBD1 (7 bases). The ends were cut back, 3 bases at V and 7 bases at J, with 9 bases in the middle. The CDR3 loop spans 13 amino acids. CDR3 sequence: CASSFQGGGELFF. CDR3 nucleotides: TGTGCCAGCAGTTTTCAGGGGGGCGGGGAGCTGTTTTTT.

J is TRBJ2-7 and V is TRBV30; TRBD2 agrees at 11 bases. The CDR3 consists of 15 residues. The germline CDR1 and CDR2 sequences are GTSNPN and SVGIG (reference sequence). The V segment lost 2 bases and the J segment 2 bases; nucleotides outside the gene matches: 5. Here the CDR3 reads CAWSKGLAATYEQYF. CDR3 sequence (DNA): TGTGCCTGGAGTAAGGGACTAGCGGCGACCTACGAGCAGTACTTC.

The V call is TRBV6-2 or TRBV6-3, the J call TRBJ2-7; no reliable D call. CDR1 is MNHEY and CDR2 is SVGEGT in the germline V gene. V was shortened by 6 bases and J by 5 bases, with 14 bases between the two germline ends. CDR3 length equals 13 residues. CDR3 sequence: CASSRPDPHEQYF. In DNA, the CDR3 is TGTGCCAGCAGCCGCCCGGACCCCCACGAGCAGTACTTC.

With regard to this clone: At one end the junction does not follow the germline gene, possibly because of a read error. In DNA form, the CDR3 reads TGTGCCATCAGTGAGTCAGGGGAGACCCGGTACTTC. Protein product: CAISESGETRYF. The chain has TRBV10-3 and TRBJ2-5; D possibly uses TRBD1 or TRBD2 (5 bases each). Germline V gives CDR1 ENHRY, CDR2 SYGVKD. CDR3 length equals 12 residues.

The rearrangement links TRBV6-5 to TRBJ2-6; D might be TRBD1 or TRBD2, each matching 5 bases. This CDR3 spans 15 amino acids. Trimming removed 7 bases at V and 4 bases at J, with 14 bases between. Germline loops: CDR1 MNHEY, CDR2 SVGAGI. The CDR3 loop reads CASTSGPGGANVLTF. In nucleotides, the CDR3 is TGTGCCAGCACCTCGGGACCAGGGGGGGCCAACGTCCTGACTTTC.

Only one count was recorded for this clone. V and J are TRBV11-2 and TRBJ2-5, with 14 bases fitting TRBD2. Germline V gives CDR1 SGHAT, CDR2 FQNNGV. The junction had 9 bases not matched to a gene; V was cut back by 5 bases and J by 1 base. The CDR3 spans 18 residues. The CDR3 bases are TGTGCCAGCAGCCTACGACTAGCGGGGGGGATTCTCCAAGAGACCCAGTACTTC. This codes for CASSLRLAGGILQETQYF. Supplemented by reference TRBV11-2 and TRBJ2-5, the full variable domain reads EAGVAQSPRYKIIEKRQSVAFWCNPISGHATLYWYQQILGQGPKLLIQFQNNGVVDDSQLPKDRFSAERLKGVDSTLKIQPAKLEDSAVYLCASSLRLAGGILQETQYFGPGTRLLVL.

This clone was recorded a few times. CDR3 protein: CASSIQGDGNTIYF. The CDR3 DNA sequence: TGTGCCAGTAGTATCCAGGGGGATGGAAACACCATATATTTT. This chain uses TRBV19 with TRBJ1-3; 7 bases align to TRBD1. The CDR3 extends over 14 amino acids. Germline loops: CDR1 LNHDA, CDR2 SQIVND (reference sequence). Trimming removed 3 bases from V and 3 bases from J; junction bases left unmatched: 2.

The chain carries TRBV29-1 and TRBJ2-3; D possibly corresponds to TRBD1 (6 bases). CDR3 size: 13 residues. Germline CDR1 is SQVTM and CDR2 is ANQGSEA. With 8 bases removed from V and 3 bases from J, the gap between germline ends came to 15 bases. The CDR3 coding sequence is TGCAGCCTTTTAGTAAGGGGGACAGATACGCAGTATTTT. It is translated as CSLLVRGTDTQYF.

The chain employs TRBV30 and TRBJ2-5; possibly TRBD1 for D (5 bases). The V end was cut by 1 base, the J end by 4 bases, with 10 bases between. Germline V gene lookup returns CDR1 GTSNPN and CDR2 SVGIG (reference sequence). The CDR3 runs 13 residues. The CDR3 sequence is CAWSEGQGETQYF. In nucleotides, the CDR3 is TGTGCCTGGAGTGAAGGGCAGGGAGAGACCCAGTACTTC. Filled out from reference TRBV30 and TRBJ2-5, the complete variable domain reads SQTIHQWPATLVQPVGSPLSLECTVEGTSNPNLYWYRQAAGRGLQLLFYSVGIGQISSEVPQNLSASRPQDRQFILSSKKLLLSDSGFYLCAWSEGQGETQYFGPGTRLLVL.

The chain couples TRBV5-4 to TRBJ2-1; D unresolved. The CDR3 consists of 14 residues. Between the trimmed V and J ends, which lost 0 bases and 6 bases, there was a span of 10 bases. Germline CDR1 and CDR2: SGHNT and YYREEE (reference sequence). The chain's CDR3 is CASSLALQINEQFF. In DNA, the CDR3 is TGTGCCAGCAGCTTGGCACTACAGATCAATGAGCAGTTCTTC. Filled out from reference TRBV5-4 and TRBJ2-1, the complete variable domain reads ETGVTQSPTHLIKTRGQQVTLRCSSQSGHNTVSWYQQALGQGPQFIFQYYREEENGRGNFPPRFSGLQFPNYSSELNVNALELDDSALYLCASSLALQINEQFFGPGTRLTVL.

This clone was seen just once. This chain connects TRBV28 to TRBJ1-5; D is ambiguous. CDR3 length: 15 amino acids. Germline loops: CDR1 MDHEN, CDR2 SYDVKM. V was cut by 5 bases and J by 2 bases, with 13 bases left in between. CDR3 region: CASSPSDRRNQPQHF. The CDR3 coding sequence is TGTGCCAGCAGTCCCTCGGACCGACGCAATCAGCCCCAGCATTTT.

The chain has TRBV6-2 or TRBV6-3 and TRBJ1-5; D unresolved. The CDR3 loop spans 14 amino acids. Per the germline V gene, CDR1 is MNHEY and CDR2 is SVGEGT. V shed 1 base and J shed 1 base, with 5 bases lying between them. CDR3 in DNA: TGTGCCAGCAGTTACTTTGGAAGCAATCAGCCCCAGCATTTT. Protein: CASSYFGSNQPQHF.

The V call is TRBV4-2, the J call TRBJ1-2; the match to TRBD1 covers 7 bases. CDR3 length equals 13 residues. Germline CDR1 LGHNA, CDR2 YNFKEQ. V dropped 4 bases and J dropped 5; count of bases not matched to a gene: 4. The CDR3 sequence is CASSPQGHYGYTF. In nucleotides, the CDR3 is TGTGCCAGCAGCCCACAGGGGCATTATGGCTACACCTTC.

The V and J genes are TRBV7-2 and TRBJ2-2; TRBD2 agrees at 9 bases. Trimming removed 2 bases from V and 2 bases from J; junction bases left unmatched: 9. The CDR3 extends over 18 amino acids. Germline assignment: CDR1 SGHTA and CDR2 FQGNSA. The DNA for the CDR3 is TGTGCCAGCAGCTTAATCCAGCGGGGGGCCGCCAACACCGGGGAGCTGTTTTTT. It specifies CASSLIQRGAANTGELFF.

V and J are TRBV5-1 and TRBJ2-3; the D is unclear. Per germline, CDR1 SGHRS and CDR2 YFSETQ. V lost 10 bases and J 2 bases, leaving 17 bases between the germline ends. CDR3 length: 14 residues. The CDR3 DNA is TGCGCCGTTGGCGGCCGGCCCGACACAGATACGCAGTATTTT. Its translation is CAVGGRPDTDTQYF.

The CDR3 protein is CASTDGGVDYGYTF. The CDR3 nucleotides are TGTGCCAGCACGGACGGCGGGGTAGACTATGGCTACACCTTC. This chain uses TRBV14 with TRBJ1-2; D is uncertain. From germline, CDR1 is SGHDN and CDR2 FVKESK. CDR3 length: 14 residues. Trimming removed 7 bases from V and 3 bases from J, with 15 bases in between.

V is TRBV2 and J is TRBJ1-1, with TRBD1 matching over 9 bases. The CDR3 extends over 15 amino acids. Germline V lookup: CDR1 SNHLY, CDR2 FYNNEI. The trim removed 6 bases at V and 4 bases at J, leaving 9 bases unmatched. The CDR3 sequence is CASRPSTGGSTEAFF. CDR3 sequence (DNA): TGTGCCAGCAGACCCAGCACAGGGGGCTCCACTGAAGCTTTCTTT.

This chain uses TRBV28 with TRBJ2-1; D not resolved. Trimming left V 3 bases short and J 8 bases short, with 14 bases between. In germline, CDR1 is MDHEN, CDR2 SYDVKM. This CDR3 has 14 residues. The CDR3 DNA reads TGTGCCAGCAGTTTGAACCCCCTAAGGCATGAGCAGTTCTTC. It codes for CASSLNPLRHEQFF. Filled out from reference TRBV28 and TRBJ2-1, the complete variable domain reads DVKVTQSSRYLVKRTGEKVFLECVQDMDHENMFWYRQDPGLGLRLIYFSYDVKMKEKGDIPEGYSVSREKKERFSLILESASTNQTSMYLCASSLNPLRHEQFFGPGTRLTVL.

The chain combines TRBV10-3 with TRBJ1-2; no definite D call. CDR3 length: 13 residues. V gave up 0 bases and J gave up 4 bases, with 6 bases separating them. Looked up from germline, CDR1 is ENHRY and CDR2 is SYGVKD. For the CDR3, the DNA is TGTGCCATCAGTGAGTCACTTGCCTATGGCTACACCTTC. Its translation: CAISESLAYGYTF.

The DNA for the CDR3 is TGTGCCAGCAGCTTAGAGGGGGTAAGAGGCACTGAAGCTTTCTTT. Its protein product is CASSLEGVRGTEAFF. The chain carries TRBV7-2 and TRBJ1-1; D is possibly TRBD1 (6 bases). Germline CDR1 reads SGHTA; CDR2 reads FQGNSA. The CDR3 is 15 amino acids. V was shortened by 1 base and J by 4 bases, with 13 bases between the two germline ends. Based on the CDR3 plus reference TRBV7-2 and TRBJ1-1, the full variable domain is GAGVSQSPSNKVTEKGKDVELRCDPISGHTALYWYRQSLGQGLEFLIYFQGNSAPDKSGLPSDRFSAERTGGSVSTLTIQRTQQEDSAVYLCASSLEGVRGTEAFFGQGTRLTVV.